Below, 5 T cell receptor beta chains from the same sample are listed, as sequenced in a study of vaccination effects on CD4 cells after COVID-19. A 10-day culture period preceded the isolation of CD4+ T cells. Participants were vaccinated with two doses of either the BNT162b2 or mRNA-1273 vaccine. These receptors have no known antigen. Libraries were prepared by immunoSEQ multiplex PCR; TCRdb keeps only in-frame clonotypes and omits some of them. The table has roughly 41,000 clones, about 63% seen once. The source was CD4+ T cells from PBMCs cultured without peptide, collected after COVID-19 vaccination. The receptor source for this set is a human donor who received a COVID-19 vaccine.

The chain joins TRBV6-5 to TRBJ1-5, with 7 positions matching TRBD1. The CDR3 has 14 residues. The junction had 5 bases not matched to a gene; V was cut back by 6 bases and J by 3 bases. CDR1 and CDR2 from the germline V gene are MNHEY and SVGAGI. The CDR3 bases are TGTGCCAGCAGGGGGGGACAGAACAATCAGCCCCAGCATTTT. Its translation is CASRGGQNNQPQHF.

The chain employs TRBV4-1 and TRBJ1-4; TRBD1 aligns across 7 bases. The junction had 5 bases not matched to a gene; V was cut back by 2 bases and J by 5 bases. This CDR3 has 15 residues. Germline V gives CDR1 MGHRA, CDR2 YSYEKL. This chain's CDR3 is CASSQLGTVNEKLFF. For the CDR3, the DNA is TGCGCCAGCAGCCAACTCGGGACAGTAAATGAAAAACTGTTTTTT.

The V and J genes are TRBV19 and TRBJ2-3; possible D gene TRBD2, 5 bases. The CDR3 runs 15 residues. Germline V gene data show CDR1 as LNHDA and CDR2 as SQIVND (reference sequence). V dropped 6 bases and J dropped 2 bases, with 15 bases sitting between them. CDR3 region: CASSWGAALTDTQYF. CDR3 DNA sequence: TGTGCCAGTAGCTGGGGAGCGGCCCTCACAGATACGCAGTATTTT.

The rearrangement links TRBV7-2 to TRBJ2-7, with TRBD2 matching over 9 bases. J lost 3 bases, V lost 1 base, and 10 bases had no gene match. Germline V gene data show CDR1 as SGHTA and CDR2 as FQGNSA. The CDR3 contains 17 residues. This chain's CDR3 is CASSLVALSGSGYEQYF. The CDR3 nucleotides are TGTGCCAGCAGCTTAGTAGCCCTTAGCGGGAGTGGCTACGAGCAGTACTTC.

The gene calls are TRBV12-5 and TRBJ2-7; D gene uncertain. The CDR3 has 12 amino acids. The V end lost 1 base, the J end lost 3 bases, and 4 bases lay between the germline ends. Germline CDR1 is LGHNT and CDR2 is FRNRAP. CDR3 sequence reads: CASGLGNYEQYF. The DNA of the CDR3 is TGTGCTAGTGGTTTGGGGAACTACGAGCAGTACTTC.